The next 5 T cell receptor beta chains were all read from a single sample in a study of monozygotic twins with inflammatory bowel disease. TCRdb re-called the 5' RACE reads and shows each CDR3 protein once, DNA omitted. The table counts 350,000 to 500,000 distinct CDR3 sequences; more than 2% lies in the top ten. Sequenced input: blood. These receptors came from a human donor with ulcerative colitis or Crohn's disease, or a healthy co-twin of an affected twin (not recorded which).

The CDR3 sequence: CASEQGDWQPQHF. The J gene is TRBJ1-5, the V gene TRBV28; the TRBD1 assignment by TCRdb is unverifiable without DNA. CDR3 length equals 13 residues. The germline V gene encodes CDR1 MDHEN and CDR2 SYDVKM.

The chain carries TRBV29-1 and TRBJ1-3. The CDR3 spans 13 residues. Germline loops: CDR1 SQVTM, CDR2 ANQGSEA. The chain's CDR3 is CSVEGSEDYTIYF.

The gene calls are TRBV18 and TRBJ2-7; TCRdb proposes TRBD1, but this gene call is untestable without DNA. The CDR3 extends over 15 amino acids. Germline CDR1 and CDR2: KGHSH and LQKENI. This CDR3 is CASSFSRQGSYEQYF.

The chain recombines TRBV20-1 with TRBJ2-1; TCRdb gives TRBD1 as the D gene, but with no DNA this cannot be confirmed. The CDR3 contains 18 residues. Germline CDR1 is DFQATT and CDR2 is SNEGSKA (reference sequence). CDR3 sequence reads: CSARDGSGTAGVWNEQFF.

The V gene is TRBV28, the J gene TRBJ2-7. This CDR3 is 15 amino acids long. Germline values: CDR1 MDHEN, CDR2 SYDVKM. The CDR3 region is CASSLGTRNSDEQYF. The full variable domain, in which reference TRBV28 and TRBJ2-7 provide the parts outside the CDR3, is DVKVTQSSRYLVKRTGEKVFLECVQDMDHENMFWYRQDPGLGLRLIYFSYDVKMKEKGDIPEGYSVSREKKERFSLILESASTNQTSMYLCASSLGTRNSDEQYFGPGTRLTVT.